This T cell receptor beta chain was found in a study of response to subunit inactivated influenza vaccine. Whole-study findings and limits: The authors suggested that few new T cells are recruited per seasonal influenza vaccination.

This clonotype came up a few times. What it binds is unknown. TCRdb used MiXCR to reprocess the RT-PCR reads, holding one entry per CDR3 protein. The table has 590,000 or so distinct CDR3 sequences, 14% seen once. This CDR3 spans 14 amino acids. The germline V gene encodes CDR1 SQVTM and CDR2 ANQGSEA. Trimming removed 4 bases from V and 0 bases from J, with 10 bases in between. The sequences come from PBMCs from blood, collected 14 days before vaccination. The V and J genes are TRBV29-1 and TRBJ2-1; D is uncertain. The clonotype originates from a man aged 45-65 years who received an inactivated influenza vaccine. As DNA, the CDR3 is TGCAGCGTTGTTCCGTGGGGCTCCTACAATGAGCAGTTCTTC. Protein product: CSVVPWGSYNEQFF.